This entry features one TCR beta chain sequence. Its antigen is as yet unknown. At the DNA level, this CDR3 is encoded by other sequences in the same sample as well. This sample was taken from a study of a mutant IDH1 vaccine in newly diagnosed glioma. Turning to the study itself: There were approximately 60% males and 37.5% females among treated patients, whose mean age was about 40 years. Therapy received beforehand was radiotherapy, temozolomide, or both, with most patients given both.

This CDR3 region has 14 residues. V was cut by 3 bases and J by 0 bases, with 7 bases left in between. From germline, CDR1 is SNHLY and CDR2 FYNNEI. Time point denoted: baseline, week 1 (first vaccination visit). Treatment defined: pre-vaccination baseline after standard-of-care therapy. New astrocytomas of WHO grade 3 or 4 that were IDH1-mutant and ATRX-lost were found in the donors. Study-level points and caveats: Overall, about 93% of patients had vaccine-induced immune responses.

Sequenced by immunoSEQ multiplex PCR; TCRdb stores in-frame clones only, minus some. The sample has 85,000 to 100,000 clones, about 80% seen once; the top ten hold under 8%. This chain joins TRBV2 and TRBJ2-3; D gene unclear. This TCR was recovered from a woman aged 45-60 years with glioma. This sample comprised PBMCs, obtained from a glioma patient treated with radiotherapy, temozolomide or both. CDR3 DNA: TGTGCCAGCAGTGATGTCAGCAGCACAGATACGCAGTATTTT. It encodes CASSDVSSTDTQYF.